This T cell receptor beta chain was sequenced during a study of CD8 T cells in ankylosing spondylitis. In making TCR beta libraries, quantitative 5'-RACE with molecular barcodes was used. TCRdb reprocessed the 5' RACE reads via MiXCR and lists one record per CDR3 protein. The sample consists of under 150,000 distinct CDR3 sequences, 9.3% of them appearing once. The length of the CDR3 is 16 residues. Germline-derived CDR1 and CDR2 are SEHNR and FQNEAQ (reference sequence). The J segment lost 3 bases and the V segment lost 4 bases, leaving 10 bases of the junction unmatched. In its sample, this clonotype was seen a few times.

The chain carries TRBV7-9 and TRBJ2-7, with TRBD1 matching over 9 bases. The origin of this receptor is a male donor with ankylosing spondylitis or in good health (not recorded which). Sequencing was done on a sample of blood, either unsorted or a sorted T cell fraction (not recorded which). CDR3 bases: TGTGCCAGCAGCTCGACCGGGACAGGGAGGGGCTACGAGCAGTACTTC. Translating gives CASSSTGTGRGYEQYF.